The sequence of this T cell receptor beta chain was determined in a study of blood T cell repertoires in COVID-19. Study-level background: Collection of acute and convalescent COVID-19 samples took place in the United States, Italy and Spain. Sample material is recorded as cDNA or gDNA derived from T cells, B-cell-depleted T cells, or PBMCs.

The CDR3 contains 14 residues. Trimming at V came to 6 bases and at J to 2 bases, leaving 4 bases not matched to a gene. Germline V gives CDR1 MNHEY, CDR2 SMNVEV (reference sequence). Original data processing: It was from reference gene primer amplification that nucleated cell counts were estimated. TCRdb's table, derived via immunoSEQ multiplex PCR, lists solely in-frame clones and lacks some. The V and J calls and clone size come from that table; D and trimming were worked out from the DNA. The table records some 200,000 clones, about nine tenths of them present only once. The chain links TRBV27 to TRBJ2-3, with 8 bases matching TRBD2. The specimen was peripheral blood. The origin of this receptor is a woman aged 45-59 years with acute or convalescent COVID-19. The DNA of the CDR3 is TGTGCCAGCAGGGCGACTAGCGCCACAGATACGCAGTATTTT. It yields the protein CASRATSATDTQYF.